This T cell receptor beta chain was profiled in a study of blood T cell repertoires in COVID-19. This CDR3 spans 13 amino acids. The V segment lost 1 base and the J segment 7 bases; nucleotides outside the gene matches: 2. In germline, CDR1 is SGHRS, CDR2 YFSETQ. Some clones are missing from TCRdb's copy, which holds only in-frame ones; the method was immunoSEQ multiplex PCR. The sample lists roughly 140,000 clones, roughly nine tenths seen once, with approximately 4.1% in the top ten. The receptor was isolated from a woman aged 60-75 years with active or convalescent COVID-19. The sequenced material came from peripheral blood. This chain joins TRBV5-1 and TRBJ2-1; 7 nucleotides agree with TRBD1. The CDR3: CASSLLQGNEQFF. CDR3 in DNA: TGCGCCAGCAGCTTGTTACAGGGGAATGAGCAGTTCTTC.